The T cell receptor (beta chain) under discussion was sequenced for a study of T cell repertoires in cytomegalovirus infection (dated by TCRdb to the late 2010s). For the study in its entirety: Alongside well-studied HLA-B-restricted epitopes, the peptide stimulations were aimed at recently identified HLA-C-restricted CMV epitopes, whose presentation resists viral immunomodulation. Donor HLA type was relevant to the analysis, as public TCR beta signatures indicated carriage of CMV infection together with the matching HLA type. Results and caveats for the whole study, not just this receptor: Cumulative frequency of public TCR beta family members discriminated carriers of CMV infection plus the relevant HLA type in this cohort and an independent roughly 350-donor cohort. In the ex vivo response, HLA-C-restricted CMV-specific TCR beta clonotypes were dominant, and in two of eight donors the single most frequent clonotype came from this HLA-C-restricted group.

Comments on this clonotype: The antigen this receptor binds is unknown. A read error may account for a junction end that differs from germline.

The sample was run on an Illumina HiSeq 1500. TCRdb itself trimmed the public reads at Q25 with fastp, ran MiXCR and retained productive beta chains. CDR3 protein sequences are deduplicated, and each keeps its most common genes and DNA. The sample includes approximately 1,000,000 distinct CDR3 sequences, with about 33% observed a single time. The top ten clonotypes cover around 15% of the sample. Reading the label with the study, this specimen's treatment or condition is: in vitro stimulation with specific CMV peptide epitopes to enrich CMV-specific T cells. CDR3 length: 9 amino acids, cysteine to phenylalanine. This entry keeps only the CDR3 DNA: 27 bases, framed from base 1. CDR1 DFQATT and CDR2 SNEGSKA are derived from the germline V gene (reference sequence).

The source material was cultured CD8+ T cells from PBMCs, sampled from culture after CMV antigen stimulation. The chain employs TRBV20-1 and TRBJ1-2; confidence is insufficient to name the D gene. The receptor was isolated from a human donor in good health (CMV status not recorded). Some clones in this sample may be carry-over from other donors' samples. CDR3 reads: CSASYGYTF. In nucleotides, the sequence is TGCAGTGCTAGTTATGGTTACACCTTC.